This TCR beta chain was identified during a study of T cells in Graves' hyperthyroidism and ophthalmopathy. Findings and limits, study-wide: Using 13 V-J features, a model discriminated ophthalmopathy from stable hyperthyroidism. The model's output predicted ophthalmopathy at a median of about 6.5 months prior to onset.

TCR beta CDR3 sequences were amplified from RNA transcripts. The study used the HTBI primer set for a first-round RT-PCR of the TCR CDR3. TCRdb recomputed calls from the multiplex PCR reads with MiXCR, one row per CDR3 protein. The repertoire consists of 600,000 to 850,000 distinct CDR3 sequences, with 18% occurring once and the leading ten covering roughly a sixth. This clonotype occurred many times. Its matching antigen is unknown. Hyperthyroidism patients were newly diagnosed, had disease duration under 2 months, and were aged 18 to 65 years. The junction had 8 bases not matched to a gene; V was cut back by 8 bases and J by 1 base. CDR3 length equals 14 residues. The V gene's germline CDR1 is MNHNS and CDR2 SASEGT.

The sample comprised blood. The chain carries TRBV6-1 and TRBJ2-7; 7 nucleotides match TRBD1. This receptor was identified in a woman aged 45-65 years with Graves' hyperthyroidism that later progressed to Graves' ophthalmopathy. CDR3 residues: CASGQQGPSYEQYF. The DNA of the CDR3 is TGTGCCAGCGGTCAACAGGGGCCTTCCTACGAGCAGTACTTC.